The source of this T cell receptor beta chain is a study of T cell changes during pregnancy in multiple sclerosis. This clone was recorded a few times. The table came from immunoSEQ multiplex PCR; TCRdb's copy has only in-frame clones and leaves some out. The sample holds around 100,000 clones, 92% seen once. Germline V gene sequence: CDR1 SGHVS, CDR2 FQNEAQ. The CDR3 spans 14 residues. Trimming cost V 1 base and J 4 bases, with 8 bases left between them. This chain joins TRBV7-8 and TRBJ1-5; maybe TRBD1 (5 bases). Sequenced material: peripheral blood, taken in the third trimester of pregnancy. The receptor was derived from a female donor with multiple sclerosis, enrolled in a pregnancy study. DNA for the CDR3: TGTGCCAGCAGCTTAGGGGGGGGAAATCAGCCCCAGCATTTT. Its protein is CASSLGGGNQPQHF.